This T cell receptor (beta chain) was sequenced for a study of blood T cell repertoires in COVID-19. This clone was seen a few times. The assay was immunoSEQ multiplex PCR, and TCRdb's table has in-frame clones only and misses some. Altogether 95,000 to 150,000 clones are present, approximately 81% being singletons, with the ten largest covering 3.8%. The source of this sequence is a woman in her fifties or sixties with acute or convalescent COVID-19. Input material: peripheral blood.

The CDR3: CASSLDINQPQHF. The CDR3 DNA reads TGTGCCAGCAGCTTGGATATCAATCAGCCCCAGCATTTT. The chain carries TRBV5-4 and TRBJ1-5; D gene uncertain. The CDR3 runs 13 residues. In germline, CDR1 is SGHNT, CDR2 YYREEE (reference sequence). V was cut by 0 bases and J by 3 bases, with 4 bases left in between.